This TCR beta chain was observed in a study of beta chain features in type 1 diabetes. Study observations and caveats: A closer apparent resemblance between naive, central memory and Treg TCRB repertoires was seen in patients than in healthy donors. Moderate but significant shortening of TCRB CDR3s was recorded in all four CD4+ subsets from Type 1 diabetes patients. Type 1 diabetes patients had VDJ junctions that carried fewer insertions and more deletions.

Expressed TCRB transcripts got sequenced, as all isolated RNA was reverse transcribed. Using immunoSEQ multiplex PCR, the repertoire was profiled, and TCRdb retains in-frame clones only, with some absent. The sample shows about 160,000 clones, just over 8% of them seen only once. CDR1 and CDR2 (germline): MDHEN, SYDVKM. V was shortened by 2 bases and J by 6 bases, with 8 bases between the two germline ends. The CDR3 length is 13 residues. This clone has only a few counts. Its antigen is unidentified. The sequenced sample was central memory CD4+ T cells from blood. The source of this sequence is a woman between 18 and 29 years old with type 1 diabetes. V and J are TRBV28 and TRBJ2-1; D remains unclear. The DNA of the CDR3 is TGTGCCAGCAGTTTAAACAGTCTCAATGAGCAGTTCTTC. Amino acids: CASSLNSLNEQFF.